This T cell receptor beta chain emerged from a study of somatic mutations in cytotoxic T cells in rheumatoid arthritis. The study's findings and limits: Between rheumatoid arthritis patients and age-matched healthy controls, CD8+ T-cell clonality showed no significant difference. For rheumatoid arthritis patients, the slight TRBV07 underrepresentation lacked multiple-comparison adjustment. The study found that the largest CD8+ clone exceeded 20% of CD8+ cells in 8 of 65 patients.

In regard to this clone: Its antigen is still unknown.

This CDR3 comprises 14 residues. V dropped 2 bases and J dropped 4 bases, with 11 bases sitting between them. Germline V gene lookup returns CDR1 SGHTA and CDR2 FQGTGA. Using immunoSEQ multiplex PCR, the repertoire was profiled, and TCRdb retains in-frame clones only, with some absent. The sample holds just over 30,000 clones, approximately 85% seen once. The TCR originated in an adult with rheumatoid arthritis. The chain employs TRBV7-3 and TRBJ1-1; D possibly corresponds to TRBD1 (5 bases). The specimen sequenced was CD8+ T cells sorted from blood. The CDR3 is CASSLGGRGTEAFF. The CDR3 DNA sequence: TGTGCCAGCAGCTTAGGGGGTCGCGGCACTGAAGCTTTCTTT.